This TCR beta chain was recovered during a study of cytomegalovirus exposure and HLA in healthy donors. The germline V gene has CDR1 MGHDK and CDR2 SYGVNS. V dropped 2 bases and J dropped 2; count of bases not matched to a gene: 13. The CDR3 totals 18 residues. In this sample, this clone turned up a few times. Donors likely had unrecorded immune exposures despite being nominally healthy when sampled. The PCR employed 60 Vbeta primers together with 13 Jbeta primers. The method was immunoSEQ multiplex PCR; TCRdb's version includes in-frame clones alone and lacks a portion of them. The repertoire holds about 190,000 clones, 60% to 85% seen once, with approximately 1% in the top ten.

What was sequenced was PBMCs. This rearrangement joins TRBV25-1 to TRBJ1-2; 8 bases are a match to TRBD1. This TCR was recovered from a woman aged 40 to 55 in good health and CMV-seronegative. The CDR3 spells CASSEPLEGQEGNYGYTF. CDR3 DNA: TGTGCCAGCAGTGAACCCCTCGAGGGACAGGAGGGGAACTATGGCTACACCTTC.